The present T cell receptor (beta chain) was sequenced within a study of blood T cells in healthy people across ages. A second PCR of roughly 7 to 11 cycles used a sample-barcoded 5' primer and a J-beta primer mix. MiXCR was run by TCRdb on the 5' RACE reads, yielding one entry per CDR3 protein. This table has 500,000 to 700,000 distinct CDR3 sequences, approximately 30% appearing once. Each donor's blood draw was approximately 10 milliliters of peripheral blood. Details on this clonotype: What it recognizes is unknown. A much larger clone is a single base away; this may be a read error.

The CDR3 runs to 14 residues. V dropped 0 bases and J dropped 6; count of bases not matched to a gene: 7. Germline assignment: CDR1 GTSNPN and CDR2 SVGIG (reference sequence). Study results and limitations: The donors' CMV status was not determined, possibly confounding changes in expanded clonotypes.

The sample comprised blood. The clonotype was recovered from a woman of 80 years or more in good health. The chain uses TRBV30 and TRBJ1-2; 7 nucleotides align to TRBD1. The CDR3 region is CAWSVRGRGNGYTF. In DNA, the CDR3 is TGTGCCTGGAGTGTACGGGGCAGGGGGAATGGCTACACCTTC. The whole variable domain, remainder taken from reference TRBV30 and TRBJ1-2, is SQTIHQWPATLVQPVGSPLSLECTVEGTSNPNLYWYRQAAGRGLQLLFYSVGIGQISSEVPQNLSASRPQDRQFILSSKKLLLSDSGFYLCAWSVRGRGNGYTFGSGTRLTVV.